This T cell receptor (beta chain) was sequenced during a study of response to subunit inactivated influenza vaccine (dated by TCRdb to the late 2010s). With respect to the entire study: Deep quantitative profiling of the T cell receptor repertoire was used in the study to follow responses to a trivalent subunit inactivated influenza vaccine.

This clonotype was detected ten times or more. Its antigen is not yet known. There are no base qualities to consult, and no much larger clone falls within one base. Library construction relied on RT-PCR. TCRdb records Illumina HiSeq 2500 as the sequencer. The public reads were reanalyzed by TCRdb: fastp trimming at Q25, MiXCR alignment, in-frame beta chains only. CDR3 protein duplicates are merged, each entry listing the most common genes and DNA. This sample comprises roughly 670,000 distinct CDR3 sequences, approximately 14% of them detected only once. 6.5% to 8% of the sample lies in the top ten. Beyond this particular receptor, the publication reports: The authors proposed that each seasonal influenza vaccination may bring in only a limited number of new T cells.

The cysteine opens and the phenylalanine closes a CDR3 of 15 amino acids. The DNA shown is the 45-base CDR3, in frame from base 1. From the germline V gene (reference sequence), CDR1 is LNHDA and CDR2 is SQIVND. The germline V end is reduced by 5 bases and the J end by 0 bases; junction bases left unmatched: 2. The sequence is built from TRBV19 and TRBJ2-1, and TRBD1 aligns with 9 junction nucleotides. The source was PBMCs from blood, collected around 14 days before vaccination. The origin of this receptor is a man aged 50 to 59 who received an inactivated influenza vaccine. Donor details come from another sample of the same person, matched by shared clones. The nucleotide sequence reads TGTGCCAGTAGTTTACAGGGGGCCTCCTACAATGAGCAGTTCTTC. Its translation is CASSLQGASYNEQFF.